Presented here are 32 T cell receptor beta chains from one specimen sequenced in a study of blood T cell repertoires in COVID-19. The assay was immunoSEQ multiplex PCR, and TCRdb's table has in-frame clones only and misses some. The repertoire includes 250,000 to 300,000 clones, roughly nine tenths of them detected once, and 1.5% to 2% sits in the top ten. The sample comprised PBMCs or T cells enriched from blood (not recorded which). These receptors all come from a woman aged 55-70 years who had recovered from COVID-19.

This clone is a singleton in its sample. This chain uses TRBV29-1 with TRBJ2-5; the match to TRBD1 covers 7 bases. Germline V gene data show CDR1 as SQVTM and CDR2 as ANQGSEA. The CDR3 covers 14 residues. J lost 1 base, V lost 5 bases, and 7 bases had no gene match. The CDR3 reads CSVRRTGSQETQYF. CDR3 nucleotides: TGCAGCGTTCGTCGGACAGGCTCCCAAGAGACCCAGTACTTC.

For the CDR3, the DNA is TGCAGCGCCACATTAGGACTAGTCAGCGAGCAGTACTTC. Its translation: CSATLGLVSEQYF. The rearrangement joins TRBV29-1 to TRBJ2-7, with 7 bases that match TRBD2. Germline CDR1 SQVTM, CDR2 ANQGSEA. The CDR3 is 13 amino acids. V shed 7 bases and J 6 bases; nucleotides not matched to a gene: 12.

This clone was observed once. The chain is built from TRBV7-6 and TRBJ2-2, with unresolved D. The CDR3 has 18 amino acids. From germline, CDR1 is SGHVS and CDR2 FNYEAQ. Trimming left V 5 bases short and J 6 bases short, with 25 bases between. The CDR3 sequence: CASSPEVGSSSFAGELFF. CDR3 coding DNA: TGTGCCAGCAGCCCCGAAGTCGGTAGCAGTAGCTTCGCCGGGGAGCTGTTTTTT.

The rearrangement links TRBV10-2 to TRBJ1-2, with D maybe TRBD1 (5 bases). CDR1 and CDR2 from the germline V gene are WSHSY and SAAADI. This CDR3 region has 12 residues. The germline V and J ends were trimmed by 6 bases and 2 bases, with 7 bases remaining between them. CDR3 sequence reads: CASRGPNYGYTF. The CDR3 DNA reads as TGCGCCAGCAGGGGGCCCAACTATGGCTACACCTTC.

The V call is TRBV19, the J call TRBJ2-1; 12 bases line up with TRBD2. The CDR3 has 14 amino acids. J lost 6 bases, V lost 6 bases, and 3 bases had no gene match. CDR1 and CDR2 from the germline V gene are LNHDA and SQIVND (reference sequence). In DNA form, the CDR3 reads TGTGCCAGTAGGACTAGCGGGAGTCGCAATGAGCAGTTCTTC. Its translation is CASRTSGSRNEQFF.

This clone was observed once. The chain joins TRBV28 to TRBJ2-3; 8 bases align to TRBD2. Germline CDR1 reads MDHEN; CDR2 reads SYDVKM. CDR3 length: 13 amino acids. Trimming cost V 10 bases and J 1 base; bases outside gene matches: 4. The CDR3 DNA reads TGTGCCACCATCGGGGGGGGCACAGATACGCAGTATTTT. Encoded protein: CATIGGGTDTQYF. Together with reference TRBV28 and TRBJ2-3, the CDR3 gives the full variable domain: DVKVTQSSRYLVKRTGEKVFLECVQDMDHENMFWYRQDPGLGLRLIYFSYDVKMKEKGDIPEGYSVSREKKERFSLILESASTNQTSMYLCATIGGGTDTQYFGPGTRLTVL.

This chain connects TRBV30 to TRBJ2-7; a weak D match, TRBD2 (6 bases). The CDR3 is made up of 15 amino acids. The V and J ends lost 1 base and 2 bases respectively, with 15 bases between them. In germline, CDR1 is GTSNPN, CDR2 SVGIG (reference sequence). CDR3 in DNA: TGTGCCTGGAGTGCGGGTGCGGGGCTGACCTACGAGCAGTACTTC. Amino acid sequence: CAWSAGAGLTYEQYF.

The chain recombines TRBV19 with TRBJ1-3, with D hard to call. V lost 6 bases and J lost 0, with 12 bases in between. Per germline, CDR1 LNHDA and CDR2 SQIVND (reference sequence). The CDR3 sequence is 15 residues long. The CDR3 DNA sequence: TGTGCCAGTAGGACGGGAAGGGACTCTGGAAACACCATATATTTT. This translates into CASRTGRDSGNTIYF.

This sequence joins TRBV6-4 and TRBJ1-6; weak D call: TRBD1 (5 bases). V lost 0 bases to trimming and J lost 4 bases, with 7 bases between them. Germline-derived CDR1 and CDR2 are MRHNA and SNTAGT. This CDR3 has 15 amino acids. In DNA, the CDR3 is TGTGCCAGCAGTGACTCAAGGGGTTATAATTCACCCCTCCACTTT. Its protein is CASSDSRGYNSPLHF.

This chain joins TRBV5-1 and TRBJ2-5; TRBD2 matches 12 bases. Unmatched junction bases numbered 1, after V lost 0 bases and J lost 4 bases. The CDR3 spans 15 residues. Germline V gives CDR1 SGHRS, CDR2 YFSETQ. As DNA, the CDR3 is TGCGCCAGCAGCTTGGTGGGACTAGCGGGAGAGACCCAGTACTTC. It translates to CASSLVGLAGETQYF.

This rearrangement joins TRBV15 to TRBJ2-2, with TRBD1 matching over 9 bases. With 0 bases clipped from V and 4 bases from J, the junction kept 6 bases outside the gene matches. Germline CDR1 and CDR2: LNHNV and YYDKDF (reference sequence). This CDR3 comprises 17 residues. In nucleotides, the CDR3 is TGTGCCACCAGCAGAGATCTGAACAGGGGGCTCACCGGGGAGCTGTTTTTT. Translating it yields CATSRDLNRGLTGELFF.

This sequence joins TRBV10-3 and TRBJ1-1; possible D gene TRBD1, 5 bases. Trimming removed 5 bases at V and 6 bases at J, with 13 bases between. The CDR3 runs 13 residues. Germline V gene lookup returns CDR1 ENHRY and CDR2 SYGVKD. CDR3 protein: CAISTNGAAEAFF. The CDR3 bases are TGTGCCATCAGTACAAATGGGGCCGCTGAAGCTTTCTTT.

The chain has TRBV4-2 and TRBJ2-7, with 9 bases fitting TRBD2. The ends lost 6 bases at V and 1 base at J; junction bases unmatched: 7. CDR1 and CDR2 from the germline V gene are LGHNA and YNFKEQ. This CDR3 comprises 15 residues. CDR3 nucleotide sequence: TGTGCCAGCAGAAGGGGGACTAGCCAATCCTACGAGCAGTACTTC. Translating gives CASRRGTSQSYEQYF.

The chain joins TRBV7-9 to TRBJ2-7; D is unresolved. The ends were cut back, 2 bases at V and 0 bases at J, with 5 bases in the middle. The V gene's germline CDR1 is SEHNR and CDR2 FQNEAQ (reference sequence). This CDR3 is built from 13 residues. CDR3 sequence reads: CASSLFGSYEQYF. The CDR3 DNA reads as TGTGCCAGCAGCTTATTCGGCTCCTACGAGCAGTACTTC.

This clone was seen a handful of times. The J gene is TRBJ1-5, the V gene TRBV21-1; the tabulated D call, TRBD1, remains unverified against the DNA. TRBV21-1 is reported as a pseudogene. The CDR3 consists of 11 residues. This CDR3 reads CARDRGQPQHF. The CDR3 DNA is TGTGCCAGGGACAGGGGGCAGCCCCAGCATTTT.

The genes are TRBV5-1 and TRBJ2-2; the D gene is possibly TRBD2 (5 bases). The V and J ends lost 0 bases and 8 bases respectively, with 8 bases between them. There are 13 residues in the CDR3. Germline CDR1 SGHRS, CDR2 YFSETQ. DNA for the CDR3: TGCGCCAGCAGCTTGGGCTCGGGAGGGGAGCTGTTTTTT. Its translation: CASSLGSGGELFF.

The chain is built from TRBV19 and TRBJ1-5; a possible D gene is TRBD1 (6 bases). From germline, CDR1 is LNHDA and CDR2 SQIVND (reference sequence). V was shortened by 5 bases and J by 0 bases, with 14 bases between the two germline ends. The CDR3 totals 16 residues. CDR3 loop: CASSGGGTYSNQPQHF. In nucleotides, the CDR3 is TGTGCCAGTAGTGGGGGCGGAACTTATAGCAATCAGCCCCAGCATTTT.

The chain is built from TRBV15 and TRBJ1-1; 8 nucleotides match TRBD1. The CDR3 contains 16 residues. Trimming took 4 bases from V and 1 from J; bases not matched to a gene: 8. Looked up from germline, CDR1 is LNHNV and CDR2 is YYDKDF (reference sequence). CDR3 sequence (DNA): TGTGCCACCAGCACGCGACAGGGGCTAAAGAACACTGAAGCTTTCTTT. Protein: CATSTRQGLKNTEAFF.

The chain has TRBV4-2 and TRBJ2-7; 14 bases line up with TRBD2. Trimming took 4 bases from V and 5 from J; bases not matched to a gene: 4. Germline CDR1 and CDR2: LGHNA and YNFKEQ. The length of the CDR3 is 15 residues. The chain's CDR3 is CASSPEGLAGDEQYF. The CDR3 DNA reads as TGTGCCAGCAGCCCCGAGGGACTAGCGGGGGACGAGCAGTACTTC.

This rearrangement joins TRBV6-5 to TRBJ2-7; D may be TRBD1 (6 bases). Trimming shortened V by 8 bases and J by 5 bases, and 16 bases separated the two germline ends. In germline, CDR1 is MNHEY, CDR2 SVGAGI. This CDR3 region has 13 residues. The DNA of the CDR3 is TGTGCCAGCTATCCCAGGGGTTGGGACGAGCAGTACTTC. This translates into CASYPRGWDEQYF.

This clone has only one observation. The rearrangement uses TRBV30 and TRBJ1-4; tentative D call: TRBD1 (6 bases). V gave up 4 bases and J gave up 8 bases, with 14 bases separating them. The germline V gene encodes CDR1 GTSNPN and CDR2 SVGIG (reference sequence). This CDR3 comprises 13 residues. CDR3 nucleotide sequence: TGTGCCTGGACCCGGGACATAAGGGAAAAACTGTTTTTT. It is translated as CAWTRDIREKLFF.

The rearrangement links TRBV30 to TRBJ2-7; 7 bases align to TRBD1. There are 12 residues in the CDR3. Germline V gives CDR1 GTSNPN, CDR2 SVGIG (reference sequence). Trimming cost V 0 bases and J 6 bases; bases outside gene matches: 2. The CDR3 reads CAWSVRQGEQYF. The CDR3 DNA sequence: TGTGCCTGGAGTGTACGACAGGGCGAGCAGTACTTC.

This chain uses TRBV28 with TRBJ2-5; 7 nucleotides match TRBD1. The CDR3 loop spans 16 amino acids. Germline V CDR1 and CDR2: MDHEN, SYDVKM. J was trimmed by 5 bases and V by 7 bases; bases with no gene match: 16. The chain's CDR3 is CASTTTKGQLVETQYF. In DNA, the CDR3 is TGTGCCAGCACCACGACAAAGGGACAGCTGGTGGAGACCCAGTACTTC.

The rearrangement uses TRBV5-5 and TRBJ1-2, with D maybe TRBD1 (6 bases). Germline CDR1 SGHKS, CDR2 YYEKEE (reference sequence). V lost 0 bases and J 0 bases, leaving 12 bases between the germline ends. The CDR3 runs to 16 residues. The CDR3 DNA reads TGTGCCAGCAGCTTGGGTGCCGGACAGACTAACTATGGCTACACCTTC. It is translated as CASSLGAGQTNYGYTF.

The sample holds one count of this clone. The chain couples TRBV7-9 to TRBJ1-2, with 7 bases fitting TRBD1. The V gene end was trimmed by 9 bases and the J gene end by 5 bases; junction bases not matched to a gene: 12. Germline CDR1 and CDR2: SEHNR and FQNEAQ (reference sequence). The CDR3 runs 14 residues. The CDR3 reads CASNQGVDSYGYTF. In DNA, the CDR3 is TGTGCCAGTAATCAGGGGGTAGACTCGTATGGCTACACCTTC.

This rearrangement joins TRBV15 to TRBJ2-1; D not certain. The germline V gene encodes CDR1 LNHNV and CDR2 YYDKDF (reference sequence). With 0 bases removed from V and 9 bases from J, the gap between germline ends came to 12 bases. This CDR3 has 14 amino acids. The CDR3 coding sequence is TGTGCCACCAGCAGAGATTTTGTGAGTGGTGAGCAGTTCTTC. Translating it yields CATSRDFVSGEQFF.

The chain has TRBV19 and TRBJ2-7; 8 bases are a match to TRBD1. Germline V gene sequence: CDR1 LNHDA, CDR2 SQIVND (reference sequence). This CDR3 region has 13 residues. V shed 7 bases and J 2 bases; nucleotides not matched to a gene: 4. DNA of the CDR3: TGTGCCAGTAAGGACAGGGTAGCCTACGAGCAGTACTTC. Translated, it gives CASKDRVAYEQYF.

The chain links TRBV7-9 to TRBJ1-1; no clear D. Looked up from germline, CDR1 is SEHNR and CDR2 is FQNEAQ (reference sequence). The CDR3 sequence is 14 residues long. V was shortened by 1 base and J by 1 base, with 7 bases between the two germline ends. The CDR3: CASSLGQPNTEAFF. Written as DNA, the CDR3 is TGTGCCAGCAGCTTAGGGCAACCGAACACTGAAGCTTTCTTT.

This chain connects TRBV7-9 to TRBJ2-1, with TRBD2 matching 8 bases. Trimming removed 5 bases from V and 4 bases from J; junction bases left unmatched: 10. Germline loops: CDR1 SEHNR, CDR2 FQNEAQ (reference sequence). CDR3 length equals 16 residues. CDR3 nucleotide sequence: TGTGCCAGCAGCCCCCTGGCTAGCGGGTCGTACAATGAGCAGTTCTTC. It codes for CASSPLASGSYNEQFF.

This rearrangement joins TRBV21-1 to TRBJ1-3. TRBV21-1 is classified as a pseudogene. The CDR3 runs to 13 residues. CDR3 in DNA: TGTGCCATCCCGCCGGGGACTGGAAACACCATATATTTT. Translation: CAIPPGTGNTIYF.

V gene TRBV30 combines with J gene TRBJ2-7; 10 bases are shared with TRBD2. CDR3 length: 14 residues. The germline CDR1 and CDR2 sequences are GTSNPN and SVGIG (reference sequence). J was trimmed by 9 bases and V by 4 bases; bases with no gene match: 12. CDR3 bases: TGTGCCTGGACCCTCCGGACTAGCGGAAGCGGGCAGTACTTC. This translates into CAWTLRTSGSGQYF.

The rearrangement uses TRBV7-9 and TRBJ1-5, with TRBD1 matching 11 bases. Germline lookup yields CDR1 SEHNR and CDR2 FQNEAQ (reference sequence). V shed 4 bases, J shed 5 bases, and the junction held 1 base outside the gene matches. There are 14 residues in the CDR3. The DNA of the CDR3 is TGTGCCAGCAGCTCGGGACAGGGGGATCAGCCCCAGCATTTT. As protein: CASSSGQGDQPQHF.